The 12 T cell receptor beta chains below were found in one sample sequenced in a study of patients and donors after allogeneic stem cell transplantation. TCRdb processed the RT-PCR reads anew with MiXCR; each CDR3 protein has one entry. Of a few hundred thousand distinct CDR3 sequences listed, around 40% are singletons. Sequenced material: blood, either unsorted or a sorted T cell fraction (not recorded which). These receptors all come from a human donor who was either an allogeneic HSCT recipient or a stem cell or donor lymphocyte infusion donor (not recorded which). It is not recorded whose cells these are; they may come from a transplant donor.

V and J are TRBV5-4 and TRBJ1-1, with D hard to call. The length of the CDR3 is 14 residues. V gave up 4 bases and J gave up 1 base, with 11 bases separating them. The germline CDR1 and CDR2 sequences are SGHNT and YYREEE (reference sequence). CDR3 sequence (DNA): TGTGCCAGCAGCCCGATCTTGGAGAACACTGAAGCTTTCTTT. It codes for CASSPILENTEAFF.

CDR3 residues: CASSNLENTIYF. DNA of the CDR3: TGTGCCAGCAGCAACCTAGAAAACACCATATATTTT. The chain carries TRBV7-9 and TRBJ1-3; no firm D call. Germline CDR1 SEHNR, CDR2 FQNEAQ (reference sequence). The CDR3 covers 12 residues. The V end lost 5 bases, the J end lost 6 bases, and 8 bases lay between the germline ends. The full variable domain, its missing parts supplied by reference TRBV7-9 and TRBJ1-3, is DTGVSQNPRHKITKRGQNVTFRCDPISEHNRLYWYRQTLGQGPEFLTYFQNEAQLEKSRLLSDRFSAERPKGSFSTLEIQRTEQGDSAMYLCASSNLENTIYFGEGSWLTVV.

This clonotype was detected a few times. The chain joins TRBV10-3 to TRBJ1-6; D not resolved. Germline CDR1 reads ENHRY; CDR2 reads SYGVKD. V gave up 2 bases and J gave up 7 bases, with 12 bases separating them. The CDR3 is 15 amino acids. The CDR3 bases are TGTGCCATCAGTGAGGGTGGTCTTGCGAATTCACCCCTCCACTTT. It encodes CAISEGGLANSPLHF.

CDR3 sequence reads: CASSRNLQGGTEAFF. DNA of the CDR3: TGCGCCAGCAGCCGGAACTTGCAGGGTGGCACTGAAGCTTTCTTT. This chain connects TRBV5-1 to TRBJ1-1; tentatively, D is TRBD1 (5 bases). The germline gives CDR1 SGHRS, CDR2 YFSETQ. Trimming took 4 bases from V and 4 from J, leaving 17 bases between them. The CDR3 runs 15 residues.

This clonotype came up a few times. The chain joins TRBV4-1 to TRBJ1-2; 7 positions match TRBD1. Germline V gene data show CDR1 as MGHRA and CDR2 as YSYEKL. With V trimmed by 4 bases and J by 2 bases, 7 bases remained unmatched. The length of the CDR3 is 15 residues. The CDR3 is CASSLSKTGNYGYTF. CDR3 DNA sequence: TGCGCCAGCAGCCTATCTAAGACAGGGAACTATGGCTACACCTTC.

The J gene is TRBJ1-3, the V gene TRBV12-3 or TRBV12-4; no clear D. This CDR3 region has 17 residues. V lost 2 bases to trimming and J lost 0 bases, with 14 bases between them. The CDR3 reads CASSLYPLPSSGNTIYF. The CDR3, as DNA: TGTGCCAGCAGTTTATACCCTCTCCCGTCCTCTGGAAACACCATATATTTT.

This clonotype has just a few counts. This sequence joins TRBV12-3 or TRBV12-4 and TRBJ1-1; D gene ambiguous. V lost 6 bases, J lost 1 base, and 12 bases lay in between. This CDR3 comprises 14 residues. For the CDR3, the DNA is TGTGCCAGCAGAGTCGGACTCTCGAACACTGAAGCTTTCTTT. Translating it yields CASRVGLSNTEAFF.

This chain connects TRBV4-1 to TRBJ1-2; TRBD1 might be the D (6 bases). The CDR3 is made up of 13 amino acids. Per the germline V gene, CDR1 is MGHRA and CDR2 is YSYEKL. Trimming removed 0 bases at V and 8 bases at J, with 10 bases between. In DNA, the CDR3 is TGCGCCAGCAGCCAAGACGGAGGGGGAGGCTACACCTTC. Translating gives CASSQDGGGGYTF.

V and J are TRBV12-3 or TRBV12-4 and TRBJ1-2; D is unresolved. The V gene lost 5 bases and the J gene lost 6 bases, with 13 bases spanning the gap. This CDR3 has 13 residues. The CDR3 here is CASSPLGVNGYTF. In nucleotides, the CDR3 is TGTGCCAGCAGTCCACTGGGCGTGAATGGCTACACCTTC.

In this sample, this clonotype turned up a few times. The chain combines TRBV5-1 with TRBJ2-2; D might be TRBD1 (6 bases). Germline assignment: CDR1 SGHRS and CDR2 YFSETQ. CDR3 size: 14 residues. The V and J ends lost 7 bases and 3 bases respectively, with 13 bases between them. The CDR3 region has the DNA TGCGCCAGCGCGTCAGGGGTCGACACCGGGGAGCTGTTTTTT. Translating it yields CASASGVDTGELFF.

The rearrangement uses TRBV7-2 and TRBJ1-1; D is ambiguous. CDR1 and CDR2 (germline): SGHTA, FQGNSA. The V end was cut by 5 bases, the J end by 0 bases, with 13 bases between. The CDR3 contains 15 residues. In nucleotides, the CDR3 is TGTGCCAGCAGCCCCTTAAGCGCGATGAACACTGAAGCTTTCTTT. This sequence encodes CASSPLSAMNTEAFF.

This clonotype was seen repeatedly, ten times or more. The chain combines TRBV3-1 with TRBJ1-5, with 11 bases identical to TRBD1. From germline, CDR1 is LGHDT and CDR2 YNNKEL (reference sequence). V was pared by 2 bases and J by 2 bases, with 2 bases of the junction left unmatched. The CDR3 contains 16 residues. The CDR3 DNA follows: TGTGCCAGCAGCCAACGGACAGGGGGCGGCAATCAGCCCCAGCATTTT. It encodes CASSQRTGGGNQPQHF. Based on the CDR3 plus reference TRBV3-1 and TRBJ1-5, the full variable domain is DTAVSQTPKYLVTQMGNDKSIKCEQNLGHDTMYWYKQDSKKFLKIMFSYNNKELIINETVPNRFSPKSPDKAHLNLHINSLELGDSAVYFCASSQRTGGGNQPQHFGDGTRLSIL.